These 24 T cell receptor beta chains were all obtained from the same sample, sequenced in a study of T cells in Graves' hyperthyroidism and ophthalmopathy. TCR beta CDR3 regions were amplified from RNA. The TCR CDR3 first-round RT-PCR relied on the HTBI primer set. TCRdb re-called the multiplex PCR reads through MiXCR, storing one row per CDR3 protein. The table lists hundreds of thousands of distinct CDR3 sequences, over 12% of them singletons, with 4.3% in the top ten. The sample taken for sequencing was blood. Receptors were obtained from a woman between 40 and 55 years old with Graves' ophthalmopathy.

The J gene is TRBJ1-5, the V gene TRBV19; 8 nucleotides align to TRBD1. Germline CDR1 reads LNHDA; CDR2 reads SQIVND (reference sequence). This CDR3 is built from 15 residues. Losses at the gene ends were 6 bases for V and 2 bases for J; bases not matched to a gene: 6. CDR3 nucleotide sequence: TGTGCCAGTAGACCGGACAGGGACGGCAATCAGCCCCAGCATTTT. This translates into CASRPDRDGNQPQHF.

Remarks on this clonotype: This may come from a read error, since a much larger clone is one base off. CDR3 in amino acids: CVSSQDLHREQYF. CDR3 DNA sequence: TGTGTCAGCAGCCAAGATCTGCACCGCGAGCAGTACTTC. This sequence joins TRBV4-2 and TRBJ2-7; D gene ambiguous. The germline V gene encodes CDR1 LGHNA and CDR2 YNFKEQ. This CDR3 region has 13 residues.

The chain employs TRBV28 and TRBJ2-5; D gene ambiguous. V lost 1 base and J 4 bases, leaving 10 bases between the germline ends. Germline CDR1 and CDR2: MDHEN and SYDVKM. CDR3 size: 14 residues. The chain's CDR3 is CASSLSAVRETQYF. CDR3 DNA sequence: TGTGCCAGCAGTTTATCGGCAGTGAGAGAGACCCAGTACTTC.

This clonotype was observed many times. The gene calls are TRBV30 and TRBJ2-7; D assignment may be TRBD1 or TRBD2 (5 bases each). The V gene's germline CDR1 is GTSNPN and CDR2 SVGIG (reference sequence). The length of the CDR3 is 13 residues. Trimming cost V 8 bases and J 2 bases, with 16 bases left between them. The CDR3 protein is CAVAPGTTYEQYF. The DNA for the CDR3 is TGTGCCGTGGCCCCGGGGACCACCTACGAGCAGTACTTC.

This clonotype was counted between two and nine times. V is TRBV20-1 and J is TRBJ2-7, with 7 bases fitting TRBD1. CDR1 DFQATT and CDR2 SNEGSKA come from the germline V gene (reference sequence). V trimming: 5 bases; J trimming: 0 bases; junction bases outside the gene matches: 10. CDR3 length: 15 residues. CDR3 bases: TGCAGTGCTCGCAATCCGGGACAGAGCTCCTACGAGCAGTACTTC. Its translation is CSARNPGQSSYEQYF.

This clonotype was found many times. V and J are TRBV2 and TRBJ1-2; maybe TRBD1 (5 bases). From germline, CDR1 is SNHLY and CDR2 FYNNEI. The CDR3 is 12 amino acids. Trimming stripped 6 bases from V and 14 bases from J, with 19 bases between. The CDR3 DNA is TGTGCCAGCAGGGAATCCGCAGGGATAGAGACCTTC. Translating it yields CASRESAGIETF. Together with reference TRBV2 and TRBJ1-2, the CDR3 gives the full variable domain: EPEVTQTPSHQVTQMGQEVILRCVPISNHLYFYWYRQILGQKVEFLVSFYNNEISEKSEIFDDQFSVERPDGSNFTLKIRSTKLEDSAMYFCASRESAGIETFGSGTRLTVV.

The chain joins TRBV5-1 to TRBJ1-2; weak D call: TRBD1 (6 bases). This CDR3 has 16 amino acids. Trimming stripped 3 bases from V and 0 bases from J, with 15 bases between. In germline, CDR1 is SGHRS, CDR2 YFSETQ. DNA of the CDR3: TGCGCCAGCAGCTCCGAGGGGGTCCAAGCTAACTATGGCTACACCTTC. Its translation is CASSSEGVQANYGYTF.

The chain joins TRBV6-1 to TRBJ2-6; TRBD1 might be the D (5 bases). Trimming shortened V by 4 bases and J by 0 bases, and 16 bases separated the two germline ends. CDR1 is MNHNS and CDR2 is SASEGT in the germline V gene. This CDR3 spans 18 amino acids. CDR3 sequence reads: CASSVTGAFLSGANVLTF. CDR3 coding DNA: TGTGCCAGCAGTGTTACAGGAGCTTTTCTCTCTGGGGCCAACGTCCTGACTTTC.

The V gene is TRBV6-2 or TRBV6-3, the J gene TRBJ1-3; the D gene is possibly TRBD1 (6 bases). Germline assignment: CDR1 MNHEY and CDR2 SVGEGT. The CDR3 sequence is 15 residues long. V was trimmed by 7 bases and J by 3 bases, leaving 16 bases between them. For the CDR3, the DNA is TGTGCCAGCAACACCGGGACAAAGTTTGGAAACACCATATATTTT. This gives the protein CASNTGTKFGNTIYF.

The V call is TRBV2, the J call TRBJ2-5, with D maybe TRBD2 (6 bases). Germline lookup yields CDR1 SNHLY and CDR2 FYNNEI. CDR3 length equals 13 residues. Trimming left V 5 bases short and J 4 bases short, with 11 bases between. As DNA, the CDR3 is TGTGCCAGCAGTAGGAATAGCGGAGAGACCCAGTACTTC. Amino acids: CASSRNSGETQYF. The full variable domain, with the rest looked up from reference TRBV2 and TRBJ2-5, is EPEVTQTPSHQVTQMGQEVILRCVPISNHLYFYWYRQILGQKVEFLVSFYNNEISEKSEIFDDQFSVERPDGSNFTLKIRSTKLEDSAMYFCASSRNSGETQYFGPGTRLLVL.

This clonotype was picked up a small number of times. V usage is TRBV10-3 and J usage is TRBJ1-3, with TRBD1 matching 9 bases. The germline V gene encodes CDR1 ENHRY and CDR2 SYGVKD. This CDR3 is built from 15 residues. Trimming took 6 bases from V and 3 from J; bases not matched to a gene: 6. The CDR3 DNA sequence: TGTGCCATCAGCCCACAGGGGGCTTATGGAAACACCATATATTTT. It is translated as CAISPQGAYGNTIYF.

The rearrangement links TRBV19 to TRBJ2-2, with D possibly TRBD2 on 5 matching bases. Looked up from germline, CDR1 is LNHDA and CDR2 is SQIVND (reference sequence). Trimming took off 3 bases at V and 7 bases at J, with 9 bases between the two ends. This CDR3 contains 13 residues. In DNA form, the CDR3 reads TGTGCCAGTAGTATTTGGGGAGACGGGGAGCTGTTTTTT. This codes for CASSIWGDGELFF. Full variable domain (outside the CDR3, taken from reference TRBV19 and TRBJ2-2): DGGITQSPKYLFRKEGQNVTLSCEQNLNHDAMYWYRQDPGQGLRLIYYSQIVNDFQKGDIAEGYSVSREKKESFPLTVTSAQKNPTAFYLCASSIWGDGELFFGEGSRLTVL.

The CDR3 bases are TGTGCCAGCAGCCAAGGGGTGCGCCGCAGCCGAGGCAACACTGAAGCTTTCTTT. This codes for CASSQGVRRSRGNTEAFF. The V and J genes are TRBV4-2 and TRBJ1-1, with D hard to call. Trimming removed 1 base at V and 2 bases at J, with 20 bases between. Looked up from germline, CDR1 is LGHNA and CDR2 is YNFKEQ. The CDR3 is 18 residues long.

The chain links TRBV12-3 or TRBV12-4 to TRBJ1-2; TRBD1 matches at 9 bases. The CDR3 is 16 residues long. Trimming at V came to 6 bases and at J to 7 bases, leaving 15 bases not matched to a gene. For the CDR3, the DNA is TGTGCCAGCAGGGGACTCGGGACAGGGAGATTATTTGGCTACACCTTC. Translation: CASRGLGTGRLFGYTF.

This clonotype was counted ten times or more. The V gene is TRBV27, the J gene TRBJ1-1; D not certain. Trimming took 5 bases from V and 4 from J, leaving 11 bases between them. Looked up from germline, CDR1 is MNHEY and CDR2 is SMNVEV (reference sequence). This CDR3 spans 13 amino acids. The CDR3 region is CASSLSTGTEAFF. The CDR3, as DNA: TGTGCCAGCAGTCTTTCCACTGGCACTGAAGCTTTCTTT.

There are many counts of this clonotype. The chain combines TRBV10-3 with TRBJ2-2; 9 bases are a match to TRBD2. This CDR3 comprises 16 residues. Per germline, CDR1 ENHRY and CDR2 SYGVKD. Unmatched junction bases numbered 5, after V lost 2 bases and J lost 4 bases. In nucleotides, the CDR3 is TGTGCCATCAGTGAGCCGGCGACTAGCGGCACCGGGGAGCTGTTTTTT. Its translation: CAISEPATSGTGELFF.

This clonotype occurred a few times. A much larger clone sits a single nucleotide away, making a read error possible. The rearrangement links TRBV12-3 or TRBV12-4 to TRBJ2-2, with D perhaps TRBD1 (5 bases). Deletions cut 3 bases from V and 7 bases from J, with 15 bases between. The CDR3 totals 15 residues. The CDR3 spells CASSFGAGRVGELFF. Written as DNA, the CDR3 is TGTGCCAGCAGTTTTGGGGCAGGAAGAGTCGGGGAGCTGTTTTTT.

The chain uses TRBV12-3 or TRBV12-4 and TRBJ2-7, with D perhaps TRBD1 or TRBD2 (5 bases each). V lost 5 bases and J 3 bases, leaving 11 bases between the germline ends. The CDR3 totals 13 residues. The CDR3 region has the DNA TGTGCCAGCAGTGCCGGGGCCTACTACGAGCAGTACTTC. Translating gives CASSAGAYYEQYF.

This clonotype has more than one count but fewer than ten. V and J are TRBV27 and TRBJ1-2; D is ambiguous. V was shortened by 6 bases and J by 3 bases, with 11 bases between the two germline ends. The CDR3 length is 13 residues. Germline CDR1 reads MNHEY; CDR2 reads SMNVEV (reference sequence). CDR3 in amino acids: CASSWTRDYGYTF. CDR3 sequence (DNA): TGTGCCAGCAGCTGGACCCGCGACTATGGCTACACCTTC.

This sequence joins TRBV7-3 and TRBJ2-2, with D maybe TRBD1 (5 bases). Per germline, CDR1 SGHTA and CDR2 FQGTGA. This CDR3 comprises 13 residues. Trimming left V 2 bases short and J 7 bases short, with 8 bases between. CDR3 nucleotide sequence: TGTGCCAGCAGCTTACAGGGTCACGGGGAGCTGTTTTTT. It specifies CASSLQGHGELFF.

This clonotype was seen ten or more times. The chain carries TRBV12-3 or TRBV12-4 and TRBJ1-1, with D tentatively TRBD1 (5 bases). The CDR3 is 14 residues long. V was pared by 10 bases and J by 4 bases, with 19 bases between. CDR3 region: CATVLLSGTTEAFF. DNA of the CDR3: TGTGCCACTGTCTTACTGTCAGGGACCACTGAAGCTTTCTTT.

This clonotype has just a few counts. The chain recombines TRBV2 with TRBJ1-1; unclear D gene. The CDR3 covers 18 residues. CDR1 is SNHLY and CDR2 is FYNNEI in the germline V gene. The V gene lost 6 bases and the J gene lost 5 bases, with 28 bases spanning the gap. The CDR3 is CASSSTGNTPLLWTEAFF. The CDR3 DNA follows: TGTGCCAGCAGCTCAACTGGGAACACCCCCCTTTTGTGGACTGAAGCTTTCTTT.

A word on this clonotype: One base away lies a much larger clone, so this may be a sequencing read error. The CDR3 does not end in the conserved phenylalanine or tryptophan, so this is likely a read error. The rearrangement joins TRBV30 to TRBJ2-5; D is possibly TRBD2 (6 bases). The V gene lost 0 bases and the J gene lost 2 bases, with 19 bases spanning the gap. The CDR3 covers 17 residues. From germline, CDR1 is GTSNPN and CDR2 SVGIG (reference sequence). Written as DNA, the CDR3 is TGTGCCTGGAGTGTAGTGGGGACTGGAAAATTACAAGAGACCCAGTACCTC. Its translation: CAWSVVGTGKLQETQYL.

This clonotype has a handful of counts. The chain combines TRBV5-8 with TRBJ2-1; D gene ambiguous. CDR3 length: 14 residues. V lost 4 bases and J lost 6, with 14 bases in between. Germline V CDR1 and CDR2: SGHTS, YDEGEE. The CDR3 reads CASSHGWMGNEQFF. Here the CDR3 DNA reads TGTGCCAGCAGCCATGGATGGATGGGCAATGAGCAGTTCTTC.